The sequence of this TCR beta chain was determined in a study of blood T cell repertoires in COVID-19. In the study overall: COVID-19 samples collected from the United States, Italy and Spain covered acute and convalescent phases. Nucleic acid was either cDNA or gDNA, and it came from T cells, B-cell-depleted T cells, or PBMCs.

In the authors' workflow: Using reference gene primer amplification, nucleated cell counts were estimated. Assay: immunoSEQ multiplex PCR; the TCRdb copy retains only in-frame clones and omits some. V and J calls and clone size are as listed in that table; D and trimming were resolved from the DNA. The sample consists of fewer than 350,000 clones, 85% to 90% of them appearing once. This clone came up once. V lost 4 bases, J lost 8 bases, and 5 bases stayed unmatched. Germline CDR1 KGHDR, CDR2 SFDVKD. The CDR3 sequence is 13 residues long. The receptor's source is a man between 35 and 55 years old with acute or convalescent COVID-19. V and J are TRBV24-1 and TRBJ2-3; TRBD2 matches at 7 bases. Sequenced material: peripheral blood. As DNA, the CDR3 is TGTGCCACCAGTGACCTCGGACTAGGTACGCAGTATTTT. Amino acids: CATSDLGLGTQYF.